This TCR beta chain was recovered during a study of shared clonotypes between healthy human individuals. General study points: The researchers took only blood, and tissue repertoires probably look different.

At the deep level, the assay was run. The material for each subset, its genomic DNA, was split evenly across several immunoSEQ plates. Assay used: immunoSEQ multiplex PCR; TCRdb lists only in-frame clones, some missing. The sample consists of roughly 700,000 clones, about 74% of them appearing once. The ends lost 3 bases at V and 1 base at J; junction bases unmatched: 2. The CDR3 runs to 14 residues. The V gene's germline CDR1 is MNHNS and CDR2 SASEGT. Regarding this clone: The antigen is unknown. This may stem from a read error, because a much larger clone lies one nucleotide away.

The clonotype was recovered from a woman younger than 45 in good health. The chain uses TRBV6-1 and TRBJ1-1; the match to TRBD1 covers 7 bases. Sequences were obtained from memory CD4+ T cells sorted from blood. Subset meaning: CD45RA-negative fraction. The CDR3 here is CASSETGRNTEAFF. In DNA, the CDR3 is TGTGCCAGCAGTGAGACAGGGAGGAACACTGAAGCTTTCTTT.